Sequencing of this TCR beta chain was carried out in a study of cytomegalovirus exposure and HLA in healthy donors. There are 14 residues in the CDR3. Germline values: CDR1 SGHRS, CDR2 YFSETQ. Trimming stripped 7 bases from V and 3 bases from J, with 13 bases between. 13 Jbeta primers and 60 Vbeta primers were used for the PCR. As processed by the authors: Later work found roughly 80 million unique TCR beta chains, with roughly 11 million shared. Some clones are missing from TCRdb's copy, which holds only in-frame ones; the method was immunoSEQ multiplex PCR. The V and J calls and clone size are taken from that table; D and trimming were inferred from the DNA. The repertoire holds a few hundred thousand clones, with about 85% as singletons.

The receptor's source is a woman aged 45-65 years in good health and CMV-seropositive. Sequenced input: PBMCs. J is TRBJ2-2 and V is TRBV5-1, with a tentative D call TRBD2 (6 bases). In DNA, the CDR3 is TGCGCCAGCCATCTTGGGGGGTACACCGGGGAGCTGTTTTTT. Protein product: CASHLGGYTGELFF.